This TCR beta chain was obtained from a study of cytomegalovirus exposure and HLA in healthy donors. This clone was counted a few times. Antigen specificity is unknown. The donors were healthy bone marrow donors. The V gene's germline CDR1 is SQVTM and CDR2 ANQGSEA. This CDR3 spans 12 amino acids. V was shortened by 4 bases and J by 7 bases, with 12 bases between the two germline ends. A multiplex PCR was run with 60 Vbeta primers and 13 Jbeta primers. Libraries were prepared by immunoSEQ multiplex PCR; TCRdb keeps only in-frame clonotypes and omits some of them. Here the sample spans 55,000 to 85,000 clones, 60% to 80% being singletons. Whole-study results and caveats: Most TCR sequences were uncommon, yet certain public TCRs appeared in many donors. Some V segments, TRBV6-2 and TRBV6-3 among them, were indistinguishable and were therefore excluded.

This sequence was found in a woman aged 40 to 50 in good health and CMV-seropositive. The gene calls are TRBV29-1 and TRBJ2-3; D is possibly TRBD1 (5 bases). Material for sequencing was PBMCs. CDR3 protein: CSVGLGANTQYF. Here the CDR3 DNA reads TGCAGCGTTGGCTTAGGGGCCAATACGCAGTATTTT.